One TCR beta chain is described in this entry. Its specificity is not known. The PCR ran on 60 Vbeta and 13 Jbeta primers. Sequencing was performed with immunoSEQ multiplex PCR; in TCRdb, only in-frame clones are kept and a portion is missing. Among roughly 150,000 clones listed, roughly 80% were seen once. The sample belongs to a study of cytomegalovirus exposure and HLA in healthy donors. Study observations and caveats: Most TCR sequences were seen very rarely across donors, but some public TCRs occurred in many. As a later analysis showed, a missense DCLRE1C variant was linked to trimming of TCR beta V- and J-genes.

The CDR3 totals 16 residues. The germline CDR1 and CDR2 sequences are MRHNA and SNTAGT. V lost 7 bases, J lost 0 bases, and 15 bases lay in between. The sequenced material came from PBMCs. The chain combines TRBV6-4 with TRBJ2-2; the D gene is possibly TRBD2 (6 bases). This sequence was found in a man between 18 and 29 years old in good health and CMV-seronegative. CDR3 nucleotides: TGTGCCAGCATGAAGGCGGAGGGATCGAACACCGGGGAGCTGTTTTTT. Protein sequence: CASMKAEGSNTGELFF.